The T cell receptor beta chain described here comes from a study of blood T cell repertoires in COVID-19. Turning to the study itself: Specimens from acute and convalescent COVID-19 originated in the United States, Italy and Spain. PBMCs, B-cell-depleted T cells, or T cells were the source of the cDNA or gDNA that made up the material.

On this clone itself: At one end, the junction sequence differs from germline, possibly due to a read error.

The CDR3 covers 12 residues. The germline V gene encodes CDR1 SGDLS and CDR2 YYNGEE. Original processing methods: Counts of nucleated cells, estimated from reference gene primer amplification, were obtained. Sequencing used immunoSEQ multiplex PCR; TCRdb keeps in-frame clones, though not all of them. The V and J calls and clone size come from that table; D and trimming were worked out from the DNA. The sample yields 300,000 to 350,000 clones, 87% seen once. The sequence came from a young man with active or convalescent COVID-19. The sequenced material came from peripheral blood. This chain joins TRBV9 and TRBJ1-2; D perhaps matches TRBD1 (6 bases). CDR3 sequence: CASSKTGYGCTF. CDR3 bases: TGTGCCAGCAGCAAGACAGGATATGGCTGCACCTTC. Combining the CDR3 with reference TRBV9 and TRBJ1-2 gives the whole variable domain DSGVTQTPKHLITATGQRVTLRCSPRSGDLSVYWYQQSLDQGLQFLIQYYNGEERAKGNILERFSAQQFPDLHSELNLSSLELGDSALYFCASSKTGYGCTFGSGTRLTVV.